A single TCR beta chain is shown here with its context. An end of the junction does not agree with germline; a read error may underlie this. This sample is drawn from a study of tumor and adjacent non-tumor tissue in lung cancer. This sample's RNA came from whole unsorted tissue. The normal lung tissue was taken more than 3 cm from the tumor edge. A modified ARM-PCR protocol with three rounds of nested PCR amplified TCRbeta. TCRdb reprocessed the multiplex PCR reads via MiXCR and lists one record per CDR3 protein. The data contain around 75,000 distinct CDR3 sequences, about two thirds of them singletons. This sequence was found in a woman aged 45-59 years with non-small cell lung cancer. The sample consisted of distant non-tumor lung tissue.

For the CDR3, the DNA is TGTGCCAGCAGCCGGACTAGCGGGGGCACCGGGGAGCTGTTTTTT. Encoded protein: CASSRTSGGTGELFF. The rearrangement joins TRBV4-1 to TRBJ2-2; 13 bases align to TRBD2. The germline V gene encodes CDR1 MGHRA and CDR2 YSYEKL. The CDR3 extends over 15 amino acids.